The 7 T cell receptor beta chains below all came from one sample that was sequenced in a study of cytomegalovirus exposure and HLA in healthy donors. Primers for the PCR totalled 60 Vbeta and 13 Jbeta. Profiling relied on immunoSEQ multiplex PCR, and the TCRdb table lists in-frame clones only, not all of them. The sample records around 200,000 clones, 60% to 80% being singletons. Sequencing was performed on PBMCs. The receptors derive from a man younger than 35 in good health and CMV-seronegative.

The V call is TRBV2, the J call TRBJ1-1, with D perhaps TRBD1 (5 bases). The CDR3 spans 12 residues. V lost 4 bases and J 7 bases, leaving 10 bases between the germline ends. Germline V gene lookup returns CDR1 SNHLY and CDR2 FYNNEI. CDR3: CASSVQDSEAFF. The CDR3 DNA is TGTGCCAGCAGTGTGCAAGACAGTGAAGCTTTCTTT.

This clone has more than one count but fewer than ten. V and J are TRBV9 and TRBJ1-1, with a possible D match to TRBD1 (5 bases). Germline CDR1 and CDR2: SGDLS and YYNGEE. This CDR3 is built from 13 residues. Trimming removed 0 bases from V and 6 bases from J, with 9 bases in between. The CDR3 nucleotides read TGTGCCAGCAGCGTAGGGGGGGTCCCTGAAGCTTTCTTT. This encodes CASSVGGVPEAFF.

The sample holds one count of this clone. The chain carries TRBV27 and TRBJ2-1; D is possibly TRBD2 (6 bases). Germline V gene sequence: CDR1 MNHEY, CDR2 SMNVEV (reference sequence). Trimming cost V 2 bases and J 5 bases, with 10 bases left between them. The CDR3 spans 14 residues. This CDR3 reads CASSLAGSNNEQFF. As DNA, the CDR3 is TGTGCCAGCAGTTTAGCGGGGTCCAACAATGAGCAGTTCTTC.

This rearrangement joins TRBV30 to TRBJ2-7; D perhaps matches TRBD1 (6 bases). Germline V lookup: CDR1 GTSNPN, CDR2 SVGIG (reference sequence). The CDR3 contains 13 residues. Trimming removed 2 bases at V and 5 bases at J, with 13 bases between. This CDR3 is CAWSSTGYDEQYF. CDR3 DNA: TGTGCCTGGAGTTCGACAGGCTACGACGAGCAGTACTTC.

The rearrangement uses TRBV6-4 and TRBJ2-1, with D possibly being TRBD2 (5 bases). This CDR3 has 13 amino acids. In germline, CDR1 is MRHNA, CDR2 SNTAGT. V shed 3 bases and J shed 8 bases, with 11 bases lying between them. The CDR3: CASSEGERDEQFF. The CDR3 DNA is TGTGCCAGCAGTGAAGGAGAGAGGGATGAGCAGTTCTTC.

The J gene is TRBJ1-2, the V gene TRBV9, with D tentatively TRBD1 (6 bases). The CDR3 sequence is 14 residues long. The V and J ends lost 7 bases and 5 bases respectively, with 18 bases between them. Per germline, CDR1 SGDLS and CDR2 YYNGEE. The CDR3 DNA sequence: TGTGCCAGCCAGGGGTCCTTCTTACTGTATGGCTACACCTTC. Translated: CASQGSFLLYGYTF.

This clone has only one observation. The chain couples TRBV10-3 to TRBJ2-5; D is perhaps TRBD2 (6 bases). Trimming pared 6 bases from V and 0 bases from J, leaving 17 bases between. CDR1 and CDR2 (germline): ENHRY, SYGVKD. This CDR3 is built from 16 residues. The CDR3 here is CAISEGLAPNQETQYF. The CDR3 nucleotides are TGTGCCATCAGCGAAGGTCTAGCGCCGAACCAAGAGACCCAGTACTTC.